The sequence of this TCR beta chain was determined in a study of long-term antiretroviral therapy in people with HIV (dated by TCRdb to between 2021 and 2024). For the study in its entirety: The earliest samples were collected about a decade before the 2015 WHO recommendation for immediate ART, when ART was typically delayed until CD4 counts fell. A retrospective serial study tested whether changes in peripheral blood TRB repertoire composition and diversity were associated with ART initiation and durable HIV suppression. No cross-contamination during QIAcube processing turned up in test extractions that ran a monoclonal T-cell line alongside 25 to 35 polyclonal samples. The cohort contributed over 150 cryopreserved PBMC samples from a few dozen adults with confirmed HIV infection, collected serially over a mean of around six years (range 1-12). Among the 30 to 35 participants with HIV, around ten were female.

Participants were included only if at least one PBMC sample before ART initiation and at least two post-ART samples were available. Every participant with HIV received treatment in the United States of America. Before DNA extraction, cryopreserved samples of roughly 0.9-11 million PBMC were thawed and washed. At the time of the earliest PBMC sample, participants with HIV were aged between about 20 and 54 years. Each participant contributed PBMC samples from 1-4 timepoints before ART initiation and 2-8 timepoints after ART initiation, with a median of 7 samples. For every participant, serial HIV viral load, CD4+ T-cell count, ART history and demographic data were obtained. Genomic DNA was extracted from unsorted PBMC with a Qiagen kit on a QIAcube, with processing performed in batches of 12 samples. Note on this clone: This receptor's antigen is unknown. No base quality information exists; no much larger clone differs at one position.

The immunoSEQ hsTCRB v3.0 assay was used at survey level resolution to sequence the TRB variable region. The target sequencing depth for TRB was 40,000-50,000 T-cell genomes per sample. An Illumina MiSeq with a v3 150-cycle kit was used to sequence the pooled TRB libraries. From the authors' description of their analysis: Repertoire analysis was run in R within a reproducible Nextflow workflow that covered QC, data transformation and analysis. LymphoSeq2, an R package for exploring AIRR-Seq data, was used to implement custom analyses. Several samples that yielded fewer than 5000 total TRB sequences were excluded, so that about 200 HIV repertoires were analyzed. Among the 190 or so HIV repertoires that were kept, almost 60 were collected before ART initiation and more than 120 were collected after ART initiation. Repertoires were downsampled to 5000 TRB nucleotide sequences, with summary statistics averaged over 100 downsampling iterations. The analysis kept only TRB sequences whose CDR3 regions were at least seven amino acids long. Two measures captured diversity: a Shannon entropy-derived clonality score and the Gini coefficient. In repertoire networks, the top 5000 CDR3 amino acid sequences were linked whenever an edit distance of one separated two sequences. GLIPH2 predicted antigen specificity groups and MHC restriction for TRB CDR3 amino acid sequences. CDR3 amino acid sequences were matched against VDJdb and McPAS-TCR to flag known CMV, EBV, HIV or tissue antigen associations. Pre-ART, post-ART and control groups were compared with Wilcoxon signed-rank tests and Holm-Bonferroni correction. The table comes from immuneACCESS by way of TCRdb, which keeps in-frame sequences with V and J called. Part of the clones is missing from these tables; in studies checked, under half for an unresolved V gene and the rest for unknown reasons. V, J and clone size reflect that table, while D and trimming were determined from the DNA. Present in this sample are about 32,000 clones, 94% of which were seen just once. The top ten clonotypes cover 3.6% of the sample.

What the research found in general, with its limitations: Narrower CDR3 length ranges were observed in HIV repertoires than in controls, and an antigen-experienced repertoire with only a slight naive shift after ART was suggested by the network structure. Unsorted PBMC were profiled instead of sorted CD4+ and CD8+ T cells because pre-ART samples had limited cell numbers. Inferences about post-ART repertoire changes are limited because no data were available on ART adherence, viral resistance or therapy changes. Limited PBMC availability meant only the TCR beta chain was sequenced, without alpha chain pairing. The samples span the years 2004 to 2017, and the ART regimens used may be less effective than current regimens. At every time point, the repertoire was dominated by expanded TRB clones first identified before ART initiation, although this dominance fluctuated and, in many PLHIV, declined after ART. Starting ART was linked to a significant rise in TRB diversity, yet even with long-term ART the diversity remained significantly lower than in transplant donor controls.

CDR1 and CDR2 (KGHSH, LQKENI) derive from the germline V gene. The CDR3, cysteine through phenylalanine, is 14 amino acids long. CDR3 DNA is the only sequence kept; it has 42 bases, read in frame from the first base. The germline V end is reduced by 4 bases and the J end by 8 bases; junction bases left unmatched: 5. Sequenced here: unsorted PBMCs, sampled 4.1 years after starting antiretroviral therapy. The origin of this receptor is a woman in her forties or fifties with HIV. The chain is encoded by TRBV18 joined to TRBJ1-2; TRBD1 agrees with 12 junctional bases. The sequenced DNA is TGTGCCAGCTCACGAGATGGGACAGGGGGCGGCTACACCTTC. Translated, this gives CASSRDGTGGGYTF.